This T cell receptor beta chain was retrieved from a study of Ad26.COV2.S vaccination and SARS-CoV-2 variants. Study information: The COV1001 Ad26.COV2.S trial arm included the donor.

The treatment here: 15 to 20 received Ad26.COV2.S at low or high dose, single or two shots; roughly five received placebo; per-sample allocation not given. At day 63 after the first vaccine or placebo injection, samples were drawn. An 18-55-year-old adult in Boston served as donor. The CDR3 has 15 residues. Trimming took 1 base from V and 3 from J, leaving 13 bases between them. CDR1 and CDR2 from the germline V gene are LGHDT and YNNKEL (reference sequence). Sequencing used immunoSEQ multiplex PCR; TCRdb keeps in-frame clones, though not all of them. The data hold about 410,000 clones, with over 75% observed a single time.

The source material was peripheral blood, sampled in a trial of Ad26.COV2.S vaccine versus placebo. The V gene is TRBV3-1 (or the pseudogene TRBV3-2), the J gene TRBJ2-7; D might be TRBD2 (6 bases). This clonotype originated in a person between 18 and 59 years old who received the Ad26.COV2.S COVID-19 vaccine or a placebo. The CDR3 is CASSQVTGSFYEQYF. In DNA form, the CDR3 reads TGTGCCAGCAGCCAAGTGACCGGGAGTTTCTACGAGCAGTACTTC.